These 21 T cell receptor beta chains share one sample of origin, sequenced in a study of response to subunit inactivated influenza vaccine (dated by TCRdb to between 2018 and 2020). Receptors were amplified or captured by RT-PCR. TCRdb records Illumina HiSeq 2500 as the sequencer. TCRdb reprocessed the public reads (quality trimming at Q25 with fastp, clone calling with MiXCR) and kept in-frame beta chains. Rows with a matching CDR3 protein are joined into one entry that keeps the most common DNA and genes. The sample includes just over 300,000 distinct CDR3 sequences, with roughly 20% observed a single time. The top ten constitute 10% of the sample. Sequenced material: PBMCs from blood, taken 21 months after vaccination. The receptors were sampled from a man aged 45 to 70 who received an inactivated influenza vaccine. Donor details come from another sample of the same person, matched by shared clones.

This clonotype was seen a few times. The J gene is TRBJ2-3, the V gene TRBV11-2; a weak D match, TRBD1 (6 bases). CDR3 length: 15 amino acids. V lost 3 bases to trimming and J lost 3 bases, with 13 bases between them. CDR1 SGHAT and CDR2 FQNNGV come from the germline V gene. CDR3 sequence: CASSFQGLGTDTQYF. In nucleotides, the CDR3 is TGTGCCAGCAGCTTCCAGGGGCTTGGTACAGATACGCAGTATTTT.

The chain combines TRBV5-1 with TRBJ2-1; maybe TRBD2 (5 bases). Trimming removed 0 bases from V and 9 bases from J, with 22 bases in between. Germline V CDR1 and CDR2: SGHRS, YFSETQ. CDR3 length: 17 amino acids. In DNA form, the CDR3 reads TGCGCCAGCAGCTTGGGGTCGGGAAGAATGATAGGCGGTGAGCAGTTCTTC. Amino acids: CASSLGSGRMIGGEQFF.

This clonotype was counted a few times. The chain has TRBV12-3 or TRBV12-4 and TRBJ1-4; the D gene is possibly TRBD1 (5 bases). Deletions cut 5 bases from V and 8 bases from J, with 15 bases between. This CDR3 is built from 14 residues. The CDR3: CASSHRDPGEKLFF. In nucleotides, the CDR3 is TGTGCCAGCAGTCACCGGGACCCCGGGGAAAAACTGTTTTTT.

The CDR3 nucleotides are TGTGCCACTCAGGGGGGGCCAAACACTGAAGCTTTCTTT. It yields the protein CATQGGPNTEAFF. This sequence joins TRBV6-2 or TRBV6-3 and TRBJ1-1; 7 bases align to TRBD1. V lost 10 bases and J lost 2; bases outside the gene matches: 7. The germline CDR1 and CDR2 sequences are MNHEY and SVGEGT. CDR3 length: 13 residues.

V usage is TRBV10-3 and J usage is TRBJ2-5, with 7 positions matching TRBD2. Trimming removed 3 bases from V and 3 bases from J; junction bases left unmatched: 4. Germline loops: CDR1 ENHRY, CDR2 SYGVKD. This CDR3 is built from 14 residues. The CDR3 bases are TGTGCCATCAGTGAACCGGGAGGCGAAGAGACCCAGTACTTC. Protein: CAISEPGGEETQYF.

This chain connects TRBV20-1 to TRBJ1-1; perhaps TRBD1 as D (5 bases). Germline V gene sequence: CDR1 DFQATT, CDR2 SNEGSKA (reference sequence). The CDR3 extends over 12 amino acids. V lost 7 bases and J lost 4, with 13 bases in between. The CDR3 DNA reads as TGCAGTGTGTCGGAAAGGGGCACTGAAGCTTTCTTT. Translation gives CSVSERGTEAFF.

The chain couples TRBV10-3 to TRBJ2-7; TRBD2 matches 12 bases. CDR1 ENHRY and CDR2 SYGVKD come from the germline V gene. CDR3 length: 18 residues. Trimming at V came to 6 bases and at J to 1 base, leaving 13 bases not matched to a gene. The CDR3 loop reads CAIRKEYGLAGSSYEQYF. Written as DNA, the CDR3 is TGTGCCATCAGGAAAGAATACGGACTAGCGGGGTCATCCTACGAGCAGTACTTC.

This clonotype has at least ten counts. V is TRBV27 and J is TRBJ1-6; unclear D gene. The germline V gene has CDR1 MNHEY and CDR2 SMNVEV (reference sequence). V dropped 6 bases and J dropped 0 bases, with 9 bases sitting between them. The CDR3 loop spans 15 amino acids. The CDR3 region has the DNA TGTGCCAGCAGCTATCGGAGCTCCTATAATTCACCCCTCCACTTT. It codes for CASSYRSSYNSPLHF.

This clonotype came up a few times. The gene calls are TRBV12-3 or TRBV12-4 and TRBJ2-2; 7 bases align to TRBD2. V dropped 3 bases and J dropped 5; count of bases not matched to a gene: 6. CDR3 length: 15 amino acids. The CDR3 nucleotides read TGTGCCAGCAGTTTGCGTTCTAGCGGAACCGGGGAGCTGTTTTTT. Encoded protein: CASSLRSSGTGELFF.

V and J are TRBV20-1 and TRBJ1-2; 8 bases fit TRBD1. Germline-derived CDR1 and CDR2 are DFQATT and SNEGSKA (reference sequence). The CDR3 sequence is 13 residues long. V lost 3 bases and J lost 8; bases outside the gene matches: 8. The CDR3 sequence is CSARQGAREGYTF. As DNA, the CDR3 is TGCAGTGCTAGGCAGGGGGCGCGGGAAGGCTACACCTTC.

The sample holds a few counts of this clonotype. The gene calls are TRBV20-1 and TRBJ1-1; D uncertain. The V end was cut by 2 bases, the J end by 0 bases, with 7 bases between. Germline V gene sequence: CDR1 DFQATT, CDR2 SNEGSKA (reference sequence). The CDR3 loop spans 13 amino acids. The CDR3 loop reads CSARYSMNTEAFF. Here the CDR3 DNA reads TGCAGTGCTAGATACAGCATGAACACTGAAGCTTTCTTT.

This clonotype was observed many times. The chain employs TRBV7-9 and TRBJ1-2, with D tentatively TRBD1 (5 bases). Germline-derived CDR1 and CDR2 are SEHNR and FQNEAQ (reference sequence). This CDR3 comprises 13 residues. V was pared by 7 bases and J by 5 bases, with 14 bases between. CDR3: CASIPGAYYGYTF. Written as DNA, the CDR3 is TGTGCCAGCATTCCCGGGGCGTATTATGGCTACACCTTC.

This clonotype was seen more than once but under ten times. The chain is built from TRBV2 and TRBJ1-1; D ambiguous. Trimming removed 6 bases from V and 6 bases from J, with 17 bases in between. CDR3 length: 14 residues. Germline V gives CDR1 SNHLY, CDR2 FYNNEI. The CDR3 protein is CASRLARAGAEAFF. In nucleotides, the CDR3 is TGTGCCAGCAGACTCGCCCGAGCAGGCGCTGAAGCTTTCTTT.

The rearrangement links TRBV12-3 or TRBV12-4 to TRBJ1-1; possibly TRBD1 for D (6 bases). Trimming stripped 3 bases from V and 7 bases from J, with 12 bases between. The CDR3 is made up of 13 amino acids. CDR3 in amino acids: CASSFRWGLEAFF. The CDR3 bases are TGTGCCAGCAGTTTCCGGTGGGGGCTTGAAGCTTTCTTT.

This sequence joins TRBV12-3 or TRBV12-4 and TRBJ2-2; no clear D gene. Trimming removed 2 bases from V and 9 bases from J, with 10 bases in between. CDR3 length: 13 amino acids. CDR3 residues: CASSLSMFRELFF. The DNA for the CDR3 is TGTGCCAGCAGTTTAAGTATGTTCCGGGAGCTGTTTTTT.

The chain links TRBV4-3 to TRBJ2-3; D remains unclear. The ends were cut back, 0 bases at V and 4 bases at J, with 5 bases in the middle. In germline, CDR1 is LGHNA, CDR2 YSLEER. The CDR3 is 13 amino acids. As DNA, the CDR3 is TGCGCCAGCAGCCAAGAGGCGGCAGATACGCAGTATTTT. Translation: CASSQEAADTQYF.

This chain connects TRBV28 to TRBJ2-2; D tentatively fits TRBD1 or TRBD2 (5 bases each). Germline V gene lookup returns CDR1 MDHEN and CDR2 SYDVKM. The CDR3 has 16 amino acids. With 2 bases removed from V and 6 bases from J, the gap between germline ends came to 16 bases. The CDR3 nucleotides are TGTGCCAGCAGTTTAATCACACGGGGCACCGCCGGGGAGCTGTTTTTT. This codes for CASSLITRGTAGELFF.

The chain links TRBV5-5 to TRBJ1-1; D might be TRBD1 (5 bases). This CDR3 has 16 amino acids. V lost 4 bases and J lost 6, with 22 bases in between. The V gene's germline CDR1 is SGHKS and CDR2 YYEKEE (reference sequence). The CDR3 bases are TGTGCCAGCAGCCTGCTCTGGCAGGGCTGGGTCCCTGAAGCTTTCTTT. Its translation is CASSLLWQGWVPEAFF.

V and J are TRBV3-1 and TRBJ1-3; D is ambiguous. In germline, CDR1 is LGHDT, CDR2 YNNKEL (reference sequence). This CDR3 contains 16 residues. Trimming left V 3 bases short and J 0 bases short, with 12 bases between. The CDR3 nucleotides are TGTGCCAGCAGCCAGGTCAACACCGTCTCTGGAAACACCATATATTTT. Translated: CASSQVNTVSGNTIYF.

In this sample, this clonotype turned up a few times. DNA for the CDR3: TGTGCCAGCAGTGAAGCCCCCGGAGGGGAAGCTTTCTTT. It is translated as CASSEAPGGEAFF. This sequence joins TRBV6-1 and TRBJ1-1, with unresolved D. V was shortened by 0 bases and J by 8 bases, with 10 bases between the two germline ends. Germline CDR1 is MNHNS and CDR2 is SASEGT. This CDR3 region has 13 residues.

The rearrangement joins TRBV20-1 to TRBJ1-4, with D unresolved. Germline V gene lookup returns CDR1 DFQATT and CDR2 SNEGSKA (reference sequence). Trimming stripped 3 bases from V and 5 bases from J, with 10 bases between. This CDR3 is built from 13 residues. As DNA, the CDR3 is TGCAGTGCTAGTGACGGAAAGAATGAAAAACTGTTTTTT. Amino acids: CSASDGKNEKLFF.